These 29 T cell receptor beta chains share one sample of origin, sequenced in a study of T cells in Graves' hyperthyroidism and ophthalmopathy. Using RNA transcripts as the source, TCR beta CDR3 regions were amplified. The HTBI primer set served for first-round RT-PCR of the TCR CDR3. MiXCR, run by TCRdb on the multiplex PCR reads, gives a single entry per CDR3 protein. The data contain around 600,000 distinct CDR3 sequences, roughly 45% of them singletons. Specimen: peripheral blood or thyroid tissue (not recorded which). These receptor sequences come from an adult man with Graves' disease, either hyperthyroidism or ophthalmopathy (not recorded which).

The chain's CDR3 is CSAREQRNTGELFF. CDR3 in DNA: TGCAGTGCTAGAGAACAACGTAACACCGGGGAGCTGTTTTTT. This sequence joins TRBV20-1 and TRBJ2-2, with D unresolved. Germline assignment: CDR1 DFQATT and CDR2 SNEGSKA (reference sequence). The CDR3 totals 14 residues. The V gene lost 0 bases and the J gene lost 2 bases, with 7 bases spanning the gap.

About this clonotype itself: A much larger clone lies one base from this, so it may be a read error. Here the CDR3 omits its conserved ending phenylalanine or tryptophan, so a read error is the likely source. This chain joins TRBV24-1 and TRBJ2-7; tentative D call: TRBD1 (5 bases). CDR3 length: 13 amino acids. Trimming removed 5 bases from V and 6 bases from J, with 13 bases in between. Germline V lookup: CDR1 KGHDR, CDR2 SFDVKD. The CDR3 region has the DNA TGTGCCACCAGTGGGGCAGGGCGAGGCGAGCAGTACTTG. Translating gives CATSGAGRGEQYL.

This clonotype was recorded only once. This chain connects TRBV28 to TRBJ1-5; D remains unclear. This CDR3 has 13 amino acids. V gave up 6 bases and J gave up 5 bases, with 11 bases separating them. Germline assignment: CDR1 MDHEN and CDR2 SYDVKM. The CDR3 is CASRLGWDQPQHF. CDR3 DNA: TGTGCCAGCAGGCTCGGCTGGGATCAGCCCCAGCATTTT.

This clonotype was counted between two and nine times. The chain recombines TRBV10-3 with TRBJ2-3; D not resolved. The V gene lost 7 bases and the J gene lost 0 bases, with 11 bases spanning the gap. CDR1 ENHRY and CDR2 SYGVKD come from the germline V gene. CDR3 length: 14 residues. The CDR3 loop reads CAITWTSSTDTQYF. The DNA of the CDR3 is TGTGCCATCACTTGGACCTCTAGCACAGATACGCAGTATTTT.

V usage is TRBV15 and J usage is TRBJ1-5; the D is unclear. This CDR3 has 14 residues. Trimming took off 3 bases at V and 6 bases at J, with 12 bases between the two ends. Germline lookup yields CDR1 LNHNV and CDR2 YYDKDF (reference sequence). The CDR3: CATSSLGQIQPQHF. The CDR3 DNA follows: TGTGCCACCAGCAGCTTAGGGCAGATTCAGCCCCAGCATTTT.

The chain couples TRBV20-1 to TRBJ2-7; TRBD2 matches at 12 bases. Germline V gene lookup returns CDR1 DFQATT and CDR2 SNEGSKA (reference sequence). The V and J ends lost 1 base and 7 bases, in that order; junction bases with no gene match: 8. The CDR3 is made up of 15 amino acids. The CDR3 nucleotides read TGCAGTGCTAGAGGCCTAGCGGGAGGGTTGGGGGAGCAGTACTTC. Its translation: CSARGLAGGLGEQYF.

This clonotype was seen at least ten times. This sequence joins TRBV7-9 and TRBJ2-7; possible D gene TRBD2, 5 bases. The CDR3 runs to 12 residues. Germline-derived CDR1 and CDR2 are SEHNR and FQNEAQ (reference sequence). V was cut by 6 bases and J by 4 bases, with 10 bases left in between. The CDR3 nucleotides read TGTGCCAGCAGTTTGCCGGGGTACGAGCAGTACTTC. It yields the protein CASSLPGYEQYF.

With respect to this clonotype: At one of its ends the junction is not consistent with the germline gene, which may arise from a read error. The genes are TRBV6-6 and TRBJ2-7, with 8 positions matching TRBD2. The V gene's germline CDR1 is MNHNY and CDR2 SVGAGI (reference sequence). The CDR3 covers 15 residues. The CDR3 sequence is CAGSYAREAPYEQYF. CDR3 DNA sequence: TGTGCCGGCAGTTACGCGCGGGAGGCCCCCTACGAGCAGTACTTC.

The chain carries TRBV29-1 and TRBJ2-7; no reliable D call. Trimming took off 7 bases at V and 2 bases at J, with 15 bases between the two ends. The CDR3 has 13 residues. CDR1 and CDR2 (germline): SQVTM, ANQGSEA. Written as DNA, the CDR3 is TGCAGCGGATCCGAAGGCGCGCCCTACGAGCAGTACTTC. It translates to CSGSEGAPYEQYF.

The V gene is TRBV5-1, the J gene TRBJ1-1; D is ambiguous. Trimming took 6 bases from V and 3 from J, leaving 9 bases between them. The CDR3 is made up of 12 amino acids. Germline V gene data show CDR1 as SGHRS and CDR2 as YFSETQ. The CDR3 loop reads CASTRIDTEAFF. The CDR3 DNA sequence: TGCGCCAGCACTAGAATCGACACTGAAGCTTTCTTT. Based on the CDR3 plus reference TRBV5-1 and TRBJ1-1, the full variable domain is KAGVTQTPRYLIKTRGQQVTLSCSPISGHRSVSWYQQTPGQGLQFLFEYFSETQRNKGNFPGRFSGRQFSNSRSEMNVSTLELGDSALYLCASTRIDTEAFFGQGTRLTVV.

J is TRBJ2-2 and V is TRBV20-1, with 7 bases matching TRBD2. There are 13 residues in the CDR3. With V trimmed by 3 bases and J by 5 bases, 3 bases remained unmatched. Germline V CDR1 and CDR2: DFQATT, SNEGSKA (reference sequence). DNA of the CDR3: TGCAGTGCTAGGAATAGCGGGACCGGGGAGCTGTTTTTT. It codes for CSARNSGTGELFF.

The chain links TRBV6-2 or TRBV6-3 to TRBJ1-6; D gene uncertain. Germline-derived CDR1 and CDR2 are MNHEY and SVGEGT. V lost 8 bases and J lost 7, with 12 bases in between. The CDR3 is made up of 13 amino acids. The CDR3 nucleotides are TGTGCCAGCTCGACCGTCACAAATTCACCCCTCCACTTT. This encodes CASSTVTNSPLHF.

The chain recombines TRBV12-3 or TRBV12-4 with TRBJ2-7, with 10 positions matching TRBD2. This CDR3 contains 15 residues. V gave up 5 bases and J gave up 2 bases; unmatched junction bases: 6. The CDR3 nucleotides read TGTGCCAGCAGTATGGTAGCGGGGGGCGCCTACGAGCAGTACTTC. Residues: CASSMVAGGAYEQYF.

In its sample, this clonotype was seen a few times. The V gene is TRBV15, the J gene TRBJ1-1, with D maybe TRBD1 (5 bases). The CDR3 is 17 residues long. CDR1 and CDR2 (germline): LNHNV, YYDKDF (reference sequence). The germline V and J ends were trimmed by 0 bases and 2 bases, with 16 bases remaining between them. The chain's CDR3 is CATSRERKVGENTEAFF. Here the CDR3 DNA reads TGTGCCACCAGCAGAGAGCGGAAGGTAGGGGAAAACACTGAAGCTTTCTTT.

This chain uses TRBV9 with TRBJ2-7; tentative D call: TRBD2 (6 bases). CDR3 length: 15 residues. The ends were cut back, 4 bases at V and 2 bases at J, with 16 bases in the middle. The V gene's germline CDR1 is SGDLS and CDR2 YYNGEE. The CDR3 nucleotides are TGTGCCAGCAGCCAAACGGGACTCAGGACCTACGAGCAGTACTTC. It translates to CASSQTGLRTYEQYF.

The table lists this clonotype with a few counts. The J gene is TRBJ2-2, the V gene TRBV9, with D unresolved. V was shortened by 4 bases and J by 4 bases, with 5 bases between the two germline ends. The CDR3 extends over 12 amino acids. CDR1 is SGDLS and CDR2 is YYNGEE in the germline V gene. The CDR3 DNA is TGTGCCAGCAGCCAAGTCACCGGGGAGCTGTTTTTT. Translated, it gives CASSQVTGELFF. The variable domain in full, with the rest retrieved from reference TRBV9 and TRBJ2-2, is DSGVTQTPKHLITATGQRVTLRCSPRSGDLSVYWYQQSLDQGLQFLIQYYNGEERAKGNILERFSAQQFPDLHSELNLSSLELGDSALYFCASSQVTGELFFGEGSRLTVL.

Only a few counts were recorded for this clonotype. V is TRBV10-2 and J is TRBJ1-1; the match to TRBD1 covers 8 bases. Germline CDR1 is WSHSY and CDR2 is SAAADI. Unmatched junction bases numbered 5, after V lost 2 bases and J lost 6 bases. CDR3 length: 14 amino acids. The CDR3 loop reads CASSEDRGFSEAFF. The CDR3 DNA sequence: TGCGCCAGCAGTGAGGACAGGGGCTTCTCTGAAGCTTTCTTT.

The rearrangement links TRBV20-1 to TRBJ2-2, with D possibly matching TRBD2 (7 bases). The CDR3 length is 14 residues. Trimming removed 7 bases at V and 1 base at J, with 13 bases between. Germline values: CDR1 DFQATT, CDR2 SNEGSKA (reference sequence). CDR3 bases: TGCAGTGTTCCAAGGGGGGGGAACACCGGGGAGCTGTTTTTT. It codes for CSVPRGGNTGELFF.

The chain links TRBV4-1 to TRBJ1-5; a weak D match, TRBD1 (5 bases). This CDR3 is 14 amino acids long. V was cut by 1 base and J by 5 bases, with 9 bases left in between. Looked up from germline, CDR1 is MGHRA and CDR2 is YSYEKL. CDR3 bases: TGCGCCAGCAGCCAAGCAGGGACTGATCAGCCCCAGCATTTT. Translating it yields CASSQAGTDQPQHF.

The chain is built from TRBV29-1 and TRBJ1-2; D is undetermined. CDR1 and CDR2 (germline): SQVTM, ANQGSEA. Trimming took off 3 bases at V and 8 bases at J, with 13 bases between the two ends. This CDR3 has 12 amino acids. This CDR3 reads CSVEGGEEGYTF. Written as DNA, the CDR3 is TGCAGCGTTGAGGGTGGGGAAGAGGGCTACACCTTC. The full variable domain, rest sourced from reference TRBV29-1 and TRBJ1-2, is SAVISQKPSRDICQRGTSLTIQCQVDSQVTMMFWYRQQPGQSLTLIATANQGSEATYESGFVIDKFPISRPNLTFSTLTVSNMSPEDSSIYLCSVEGGEEGYTFGSGTRLTVV.

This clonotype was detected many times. In nucleotides, the CDR3 is TGTGCCACCAGTGTTACAACACAGCGCCATAATCAGCCCCAGCATTTT. Its translation is CATSVTTQRHNQPQHF. This chain uses TRBV24-1 with TRBJ1-5, with D hard to call. Germline V gene lookup returns CDR1 KGHDR and CDR2 SFDVKD. This CDR3 has 16 residues. Trimming shortened V by 5 bases and J by 4 bases, and 17 bases separated the two germline ends.

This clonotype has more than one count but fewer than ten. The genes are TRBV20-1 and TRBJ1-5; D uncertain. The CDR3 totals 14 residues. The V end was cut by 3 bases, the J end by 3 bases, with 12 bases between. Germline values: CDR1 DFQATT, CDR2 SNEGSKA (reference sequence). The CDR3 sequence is CSASTRGLNQPQHF. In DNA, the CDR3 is TGCAGTGCTAGTACCCGAGGTCTCAATCAGCCCCAGCATTTT.

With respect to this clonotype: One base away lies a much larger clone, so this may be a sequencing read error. CDR3 nucleotide sequence: TGTGCCAGCAGCTTTGACAGCGAGAACACTGAAGCTTTCTTT. Its protein is CASSFDSENTEAFF. This chain joins TRBV7-2 and TRBJ1-1, with a tentative D call TRBD1 (5 bases). Looked up from germline, CDR1 is SGHTA and CDR2 is FQGNSA. V lost 3 bases and J lost 1, with 9 bases in between. The CDR3 covers 14 residues.

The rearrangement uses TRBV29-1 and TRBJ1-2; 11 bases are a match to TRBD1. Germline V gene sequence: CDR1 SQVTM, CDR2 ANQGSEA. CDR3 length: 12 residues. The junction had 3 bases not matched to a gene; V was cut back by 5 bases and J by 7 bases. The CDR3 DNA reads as TGCAGCGTTAGGGACAGGGGGTCTGGCTACACCTTC. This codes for CSVRDRGSGYTF.

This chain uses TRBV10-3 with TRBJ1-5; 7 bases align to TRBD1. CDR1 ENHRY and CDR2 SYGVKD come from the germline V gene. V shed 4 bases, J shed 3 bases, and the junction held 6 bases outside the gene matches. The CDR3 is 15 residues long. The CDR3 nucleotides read TGTGCCATCAGTGGAACGGGACAGAACAATCAGCCCCAGCATTTT. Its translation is CAISGTGQNNQPQHF.

The CDR3 reads CSAWDSRDTEAFF. The CDR3 DNA is TGCAGTGCGTGGGACAGTAGGGACACTGAAGCTTTCTTT. This chain connects TRBV20-1 to TRBJ1-1, with 7 bases that match TRBD1. This CDR3 spans 13 amino acids. From germline, CDR1 is DFQATT and CDR2 SNEGSKA (reference sequence). After removal of 6 bases from V and 3 bases from J, the junction contained 7 bases not matched to a gene.

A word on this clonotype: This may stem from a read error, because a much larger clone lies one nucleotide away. The CDR3 reads CSVRNNFNQPQHF. As DNA, the CDR3 is TGCAGCGTACGGAACAACTTTAATCAGCCCCAGCATTTT. The chain is built from TRBV29-1 and TRBJ1-5; D uncertain. CDR1 is SQVTM, CDR2 ANQGSEA, per germline. The germline V and J ends were trimmed by 6 bases and 4 bases, with 13 bases remaining between them. The CDR3 length is 13 residues.

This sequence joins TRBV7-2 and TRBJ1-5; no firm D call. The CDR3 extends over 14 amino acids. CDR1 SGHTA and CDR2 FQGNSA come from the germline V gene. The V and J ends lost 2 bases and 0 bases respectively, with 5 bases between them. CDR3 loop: CASSLSSSNQPQHF. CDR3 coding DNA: TGTGCCAGCAGCTTAAGCTCTAGCAATCAGCCCCAGCATTTT.

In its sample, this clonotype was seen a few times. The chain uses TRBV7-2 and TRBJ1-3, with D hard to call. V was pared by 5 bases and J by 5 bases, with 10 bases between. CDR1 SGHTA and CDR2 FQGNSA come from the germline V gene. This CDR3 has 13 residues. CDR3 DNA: TGTGCCAGCAGCCCCGGCCCCCGAAACACCATATATTTT. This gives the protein CASSPGPRNTIYF. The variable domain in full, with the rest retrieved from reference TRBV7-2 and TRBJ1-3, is GAGVSQSPSNKVTEKGKDVELRCDPISGHTALYWYRQSLGQGLEFLIYFQGNSAPDKSGLPSDRFSAERTGGSVSTLTIQRTQQEDSAVYLCASSPGPRNTIYFGEGSWLTVV.